This T cell receptor (beta chain) originates from a study of blood T cells in healthy people across ages. Together with a sample-barcoded 5' primer, a J-beta primer mix was included in a second PCR lasting roughly 6 to 12 cycles. One entry per CDR3 protein results from TCRdb running MiXCR on the 5' RACE reads. The sample includes 910,000 or so distinct CDR3 sequences, approximately 50% of them seen just once. V gave up 5 bases and J gave up 7 bases; unmatched junction bases: 7. CDR1 and CDR2 (germline): MNHNY, SVGAGI (reference sequence). This CDR3 comprises 14 residues. The receptor was derived from a woman aged 55-69 years in good health. Sequencing input: blood. The chain employs TRBV6-6 and TRBJ2-1; 8 bases match TRBD2. Here the CDR3 DNA reads TGTGCCAGCAGTCCCGGGACTAGGGGGAATGAGCAGTTCTTC. Encoded protein: CASSPGTRGNEQFF.